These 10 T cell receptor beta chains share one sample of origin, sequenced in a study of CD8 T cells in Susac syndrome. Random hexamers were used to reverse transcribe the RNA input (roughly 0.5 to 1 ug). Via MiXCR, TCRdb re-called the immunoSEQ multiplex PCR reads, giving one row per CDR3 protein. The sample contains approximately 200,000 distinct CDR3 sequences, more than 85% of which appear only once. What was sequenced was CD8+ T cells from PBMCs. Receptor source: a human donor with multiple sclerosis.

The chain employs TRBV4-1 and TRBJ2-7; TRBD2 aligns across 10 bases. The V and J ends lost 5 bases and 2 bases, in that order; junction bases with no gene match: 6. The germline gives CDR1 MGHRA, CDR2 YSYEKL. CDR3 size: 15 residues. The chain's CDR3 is CASSTGAGGTYEQYF. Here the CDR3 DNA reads TGCGCCAGCAGCACGGGAGCGGGAGGGACCTACGAGCAGTACTTC.

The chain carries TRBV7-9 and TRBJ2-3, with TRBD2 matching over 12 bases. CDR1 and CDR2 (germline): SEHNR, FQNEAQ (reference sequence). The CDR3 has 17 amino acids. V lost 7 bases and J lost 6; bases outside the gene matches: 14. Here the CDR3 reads CASIPRLAGASWDTQYF. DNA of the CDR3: TGTGCCAGCATCCCTAGACTAGCGGGGGCCTCTTGGGATACGCAGTATTTT.

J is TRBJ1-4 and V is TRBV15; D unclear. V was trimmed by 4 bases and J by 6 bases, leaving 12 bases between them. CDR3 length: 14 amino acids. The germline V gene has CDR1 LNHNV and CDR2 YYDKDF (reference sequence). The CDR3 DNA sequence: TGTGCCACCAGCATTAGAGGGTACGATGAAAAACTGTTTTTT. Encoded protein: CATSIRGYDEKLFF.

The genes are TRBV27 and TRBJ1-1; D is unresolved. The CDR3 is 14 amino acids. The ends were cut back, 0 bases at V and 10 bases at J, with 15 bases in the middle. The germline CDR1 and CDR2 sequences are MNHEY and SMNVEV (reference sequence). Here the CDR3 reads CASSLSPSLPPAFF. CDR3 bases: TGTGCCAGCAGTTTATCGCCATCGTTACCCCCAGCTTTCTTT.

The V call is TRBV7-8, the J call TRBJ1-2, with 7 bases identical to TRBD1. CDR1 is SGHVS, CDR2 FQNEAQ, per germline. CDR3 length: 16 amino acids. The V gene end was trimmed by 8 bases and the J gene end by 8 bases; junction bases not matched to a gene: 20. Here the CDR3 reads CASGGGPTGRTYGYTF. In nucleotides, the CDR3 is TGTGCCAGCGGAGGTGGCCCGACAGGGAGGACGTACGGCTACACCTTC.

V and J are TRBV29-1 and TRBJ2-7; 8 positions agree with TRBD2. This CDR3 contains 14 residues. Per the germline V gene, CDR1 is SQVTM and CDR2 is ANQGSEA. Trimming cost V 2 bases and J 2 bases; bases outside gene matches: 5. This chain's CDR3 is CSVEREGSPYEQYF. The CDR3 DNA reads TGCAGCGTTGAACGGGAGGGCAGCCCCTACGAGCAGTACTTC.

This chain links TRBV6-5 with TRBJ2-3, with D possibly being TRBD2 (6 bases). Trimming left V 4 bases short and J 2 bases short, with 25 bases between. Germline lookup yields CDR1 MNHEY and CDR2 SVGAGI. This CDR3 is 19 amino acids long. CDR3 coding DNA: TGTGCCAGCAGTTTCCTCGGGAGCACGAAAAACCCCTCCACAGATACGCAGTATTTT. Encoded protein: CASSFLGSTKNPSTDTQYF.

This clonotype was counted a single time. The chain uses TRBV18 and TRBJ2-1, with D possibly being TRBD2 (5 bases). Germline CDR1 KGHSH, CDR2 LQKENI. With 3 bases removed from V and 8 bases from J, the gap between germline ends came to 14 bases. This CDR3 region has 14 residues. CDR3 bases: TGTGCCAGCTCACCTTTTAGCGACGGCGATGAGCAGTTCTTC. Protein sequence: CASSPFSDGDEQFF.

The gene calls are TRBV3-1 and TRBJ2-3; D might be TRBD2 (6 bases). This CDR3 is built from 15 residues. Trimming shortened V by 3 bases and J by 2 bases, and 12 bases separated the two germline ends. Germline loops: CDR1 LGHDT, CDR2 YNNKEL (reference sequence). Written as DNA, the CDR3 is TGTGCCAGCAGCCAGAGCGGGCGATTCACAGATACGCAGTATTTT. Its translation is CASSQSGRFTDTQYF.

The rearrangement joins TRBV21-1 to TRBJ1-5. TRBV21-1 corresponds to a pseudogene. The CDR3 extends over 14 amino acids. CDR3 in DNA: TGTGCCAGCAGGAGAGGGGAGGGAAATCAGCCCCAGCATTTT. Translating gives CASRRGEGNQPQHF.